This T cell receptor beta chain was obtained from a study of cytomegalovirus exposure and HLA in healthy donors. In the study overall: There were some 81 million unique TCRs (from HLA-typed donors) in an early data release.

Trimming stripped 1 base from V and 0 bases from J, with 7 bases between. Germline-derived CDR1 and CDR2 are LGHNA and YSLEER. The CDR3 is 15 amino acids. PCR used 60 Vbeta primers and 13 Jbeta primers. The assay was immunoSEQ multiplex PCR, and TCRdb's table has in-frame clones only and misses some. The table shows more than 150,000 clones, with roughly 83% occurring only once. V gene TRBV4-3 combines with J gene TRBJ2-1; D unresolved. The sequence derives from a boy between 10 and 17 years old in good health and CMV-seronegative. Input material: PBMCs. In DNA, the CDR3 is TGCGCCAGCAGCCAAGGGGCCGACTCCTACAATGAGCAGTTCTTC. Residues: CASSQGADSYNEQFF.